This passage covers 6 T cell receptor beta chains from one sample sequenced in a study of Graves' ophthalmopathy and Graves' hyperthyroidism. Amplification of the TCR beta CDR3 regions used RNA transcripts (as template). RT-PCR with HTBI primers came first, then second-round multiplex PCR. TCRdb re-called the multiplex PCR reads through MiXCR, storing one row per CDR3 protein. Among roughly 350,000 distinct CDR3 sequences, about 17% were seen once, and the ten largest hold 2% to 3%. The specimen was peripheral blood. The receptors originated from an adult woman with stable Graves' hyperthyroidism.

This clonotype showed up many times. This chain links TRBV10-3 with TRBJ1-1; perhaps TRBD1 as D (6 bases). CDR1 and CDR2 (germline): ENHRY, SYGVKD. The ends were cut back, 7 bases at V and 5 bases at J, with 26 bases in the middle. The CDR3 is made up of 17 amino acids. The CDR3 reads CAIMSAPGQTPATEAFF. For the CDR3, the DNA is TGTGCCATCATGTCGGCTCCGGGACAAACACCGGCGACTGAAGCTTTCTTT.

This clonotype was found many times. The DNA of the CDR3 is TGTGCCAGCAGTGAATCCGGGACAGGGAATCAGCCCCAGCATTTT. Translating it yields CASSESGTGNQPQHF. The chain recombines TRBV6-1 with TRBJ1-5; 9 bases line up with TRBD1. From germline, CDR1 is MNHNS and CDR2 SASEGT. The CDR3 length is 15 residues. The V segment lost 2 bases and the J segment 4 bases; nucleotides outside the gene matches: 3.

This clonotype was counted at least ten times. This chain uses TRBV6-1 with TRBJ2-5; 7 bases map to TRBD1. V was pared by 2 bases and J by 5 bases, with 5 bases of the junction left unmatched. The CDR3 is 14 amino acids. Germline loops: CDR1 MNHNS, CDR2 SASEGT. CDR3 in DNA: TGTGCCAGCAGTGAATCGGACAGGAAGGAGACCCAGTACTTC. It encodes CASSESDRKETQYF.

This clonotype has a single count. The rearrangement links TRBV6-1 to TRBJ2-7; a weak D match, TRBD1 (6 bases). Germline assignment: CDR1 MNHNS and CDR2 SASEGT. This CDR3 comprises 13 residues. Trimming took off 7 bases at V and 4 bases at J, with 14 bases between the two ends. CDR3 bases: TGTGCCAGCACCCGAGGAACAGGGTACGAGCAGTACTTC. It translates to CASTRGTGYEQYF.

This clonotype was found a few times. The genes are TRBV19 and TRBJ1-5; D might be TRBD1 (5 bases). Germline CDR1 reads LNHDA; CDR2 reads SQIVND (reference sequence). V shed 5 bases and J shed 5 bases, with 10 bases lying between them. The CDR3 contains 13 residues. CDR3 residues: CASSPGPYQPQHF. The CDR3 DNA reads TGTGCCAGTAGTCCGGGACCCTATCAGCCCCAGCATTTT.

At least ten counts were recorded for this clonotype. The genes are TRBV7-8 and TRBJ1-2; no clear D. Trimming took off 6 bases at V and 5 bases at J, with 16 bases between the two ends. The CDR3 length is 14 residues. Germline CDR1 reads SGHVS; CDR2 reads FQNEAQ. CDR3 loop: CASSPDTFGYGYTF. The CDR3 coding sequence is TGTGCCAGCAGTCCTGACACCTTTGGTTATGGCTACACCTTC.